This T cell receptor beta chain was profiled in a study of shared clonotypes between healthy human individuals. Findings of the study overall: Roughly 4.6% of naive CD4 clonotypes were common to a few donors.

Germline CDR1 and CDR2: SGHAT and FQNNGV. CDR3 size: 16 residues. Trimming cost V 3 bases and J 0 bases; bases outside gene matches: 6. Clones were read by immunoSEQ multiplex PCR, and TCRdb kept only the in-frame ones, dropping some. The sample yields about 1 million clones, around 75% seen once. Healthy adults negative for HIV, lacking recent acute infections or vaccinations, served as donors. Every contributor of samples was a Caucasian grown-up residing in Nashville, Tennessee. This clone was observed once. Its antigen remains unidentified. The chain joins TRBV11-2 to TRBJ2-7; TRBD1 matches 9 bases. The source is a man aged 18 to 35 in good health. The sequenced sample was memory CD4+ T cells sorted from blood. Subset: CD45RA-negative fraction. The chain's CDR3 is CASSFQTGGISYEQYF. The DNA of the CDR3 is TGTGCCAGCAGCTTTCAGACAGGGGGGATCTCCTACGAGCAGTACTTC.